A selection of T cell receptor beta chains follows, all from one sample in a study of CD8+ T cells in alopecia areata. TCRdb keeps only in-frame clones here, not all; method: immunoSEQ multiplex PCR. The sample holds around 160,000 clones, approximately 62% seen once. The sequenced sample was CD4+ T cells sorted from blood, obtained at week 24, from a patient treated with tofacitinib. The source is a human donor with alopecia areata. The CDR3 runs from the conserved cysteine through the conserved F or W. The order of the fields is J gene, D gene, clone size, V gene, CDR3 DNA, CDR3 protein. The D gene is left open where the match is weak. Clone size is stated in some rows and not others, as once, few, many or a class when expanded.

TRBJ1-1 | TRBD1 | . | TRBV14 | TGTGCCAGCAGCCAAATGGGACAGAGCCTTGAAGCTTTCTTT | CASSQMGQSLEAFF
TRBJ2-1 | TRBD2 | . | TRBV10-3 | TGTGCCATCACTAGGACCGGGACAGGAGGACTAGCGGGGCACAATGAGCAGTTCTTC | CAITRTGTGGLAGHNEQFF
TRBJ1-2 | . | few | TRBV5-1 | TGCGCCAGCAGCTTGGACTATGGCTACACCTTC | CASSLDYGYTF
TRBJ1-1 | . | . | TRBV30 | TGTGCCTGGAGAGAACTCACTGAAGCTTTCTTT | CAWRELTEAFF
TRBJ2-2 | . | . | TRBV5-1 | TGCGCCAGCACCTTGGGACGTGGGACCGGGGAGCTGTTTTTT | CASTLGRGTGELFF
TRBJ1-6 | . | once | TRBV5-6 | TGTGCCAGCTGTCTAGGGGCTTCACCCCTCCACTTT | CASCLGASPLHF
TRBJ2-7 | . | few | TRBV5-1 | TGCGCCAGCAGCTTGGAAGGATACGAGCAGTACTTC | CASSLEGYEQYF
TRBJ2-5 | TRBD1 | . | TRBV7-9 | TGTGCCAGCAGCTTAAGGGGACAGACAGAGACCCAGTACTTC | CASSLRGQTETQYF
TRBJ1-2 | . | . | TRBV10-3 | TGTGCCATCAGTGAGTTAGGCTTGGGCTACACCTTC | CAISELGLGYTF
TRBJ2-7 | TRBD1 | . | TRBV6-5 | TGTGCCAGCAGACAAACAGGGGGCGGATTGTACGAGCAGTACTTC | CASRQTGGGLYEQYF
TRBJ1-5 | . | . | TRBV6-5 | TGTGCCAGCAGTTACTTGGGCAATCAGCCCCAGCATTTT | CASSYLGNQPQHF
TRBJ2-1 | . | few | TRBV7-8 | TGTGCCAGCAGCTTAGAATACGGGTCGTTCAATGAGCAGTTCTTC | CASSLEYGSFNEQFF
TRBJ2-1 | TRBD2 | . | TRBV9 | TGTGCCAGCAGCATCAGACTAGCGGCCTACAATGAGCAGTTCTTC | CASSIRLAAYNEQFF
TRBJ1-2 | TRBD1 | . | TRBV4-1 | TGCGCCAGCAGCCATGACTTAGGGGGACAGGTCCCCCAAAACTATGGCTACACCTTC | CASSHDLGGQVPQNYGYTF
TRBJ2-3 | TRBD2 | . | TRBV19 | TGTGCCAGTAAACTAGCGATCAGCGTAGATACGCAGTATTTT | CASKLAISVDTQYF
TRBJ2-2 | TRBD2 | . | TRBV5-1 | TGCGCCAGCAGCTCCCTACTGACTAGCGTTGAGGCCGGGGAGCTGTTTTTT | CASSSLLTSVEAGELFF
TRBJ2-7 | TRBD1 | . | TRBV29-1 | TGCAGCGTGGGCGACAGGGGATCCTACGAGCAGTACTTC | CSVGDRGSYEQYF
TRBJ2-5 | . | . | TRBV13 | TGTGCCAGCAGCTTAATGGAGACCCAGTACTTC | CASSLMETQYF
TRBJ1-1 | . | few | TRBV29-1 | TGCAGCGTTGTCGGGCGCATGAACACTGAAGCTTTCTTT | CSVVGRMNTEAFF
TRBJ1-1 | . | few | TRBV29-1 | TGCAGCGTGGGCCTCGAAGGGGGGGACACTGAAGCTTTCTTT | CSVGLEGGDTEAFF
TRBJ1-1 | . | . | TRBV29-1 | TGCAGCGTTGAATTGCGTGTTAAGATCACTGAAGCTTTCTTT | CSVELRVKITEAFF
TRBJ2-3 | TRBD2 | . | TRBV14 | TGTGCCAGCAGCCCCTTAGCGGGGTACACAGATACGCAGTATTTT | CASSPLAGYTDTQYF
TRBJ2-7 | . | . | TRBV29-1 | TGCAGCGTTGCCGGGAACCCCTACGAGCAGTACTTC | CSVAGNPYEQYF
TRBJ2-7 | . | . | TRBV25-1 | TGTGCCAGCAGTGAATCCGGGCCTGGGACCTACGAGCAGTACTTC | CASSESGPGTYEQYF
TRBJ2-2 | . | few | TRBV5-1 | TGCGCCAGCAGCTTGTCCCAGGGGAACACCGGGGAGCTGTTTTTT | CASSLSQGNTGELFF
TRBJ2-2 | . | . | TRBV30 | TGTGCCTGGAGTATCACCGGGGAGCTGTTTTTT | CAWSITGELFF
TRBJ1-2 | . | . | TRBV5-1 | TGCGCCAGCAAGGAGACCAGTGATGGCTACACCTTC | CASKETSDGYTF
TRBJ1-2 | TRBD1 | . | TRBV5-1 | TGCGCCAGCAGCAACCGGACAGGGGGCTTCTATGGCTACACCTTC | CASSNRTGGFYGYTF
TRBJ1-5 | . | . | TRBV5-1 | TGCGCCAGCAGCTTGGATTCGTTTAGCCAGCCCCAGCATTTT | CASSLDSFSQPQHF
TRBJ2-1 | . | few | TRBV7-8 | TGTGCCAGCAGCATTGACCTGATTTTCTCCTACAATGAGCAGTTCTTC | CASSIDLIFSYNEQFF
TRBJ2-5 | TRBD1 | . | TRBV5-1 | TGCGCCAGCAGCGTGGGACAGGCGGCGGGCGCGACCCAGTACTTC | CASSVGQAAGATQYF
TRBJ2-6 | . | . | TRBV9 | TGTGCCAGCAGCACCCGACAGATTGGGGCCAACGTCCTGACTTTC | CASSTRQIGANVLTF
TRBJ2-4 | TRBD1 | . | TRBV5-1 | TGCGCCAGCAGCATACGACAGGGGAGTAGGGACATTCAGTACTTC | CASSIRQGSRDIQYF
TRBJ2-7 | . | few | TRBV28 | TGTGCCAGCAGTTTAACTAACCCCTACGAGCAGTACTTC | CASSLTNPYEQYF
TRBJ1-3 | . | . | TRBV30 | TGTGCCTGGAGTGCCGCCAGGAACACCATATATTTT | CAWSAARNTIYF
TRBJ1-1 | . | once | TRBV14 | TGTGCCAGCAGCCAACACGGGAACACTGAAGCTTTCTTT | CASSQHGNTEAFF
TRBJ2-7 | . | once | TRBV7-9 | TGTGCCAGCAGCCCTCACGCCCTTAATGGCGCCTACGAGCAGTACTTC | CASSPHALNGAYEQYF
TRBJ1-1 | TRBD1 | . | TRBV29-1 | TGCAGCGCGGGACAGCAGAACACTGAAGCTTTCTTT | CSAGQQNTEAFF
TRBJ1-2 | . | . | TRBV30 | TGTGCCTGGAGAAGTACTGTCTCATATGGCTACACCTTC | CAWRSTVSYGYTF
TRBJ1-2 | TRBD1 | . | TRBV5-4 | TGTGCCAGCAGTGCGACAGGGCTTGGCTACACCTTC | CASSATGLGYTF
TRBJ2-2 | TRBD1 | . | TRBV29-1 | TGCAGCGTGCCAAAACAGGGGGCCTACAGCACCGGGGAGCTGTTTTTT | CSVPKQGAYSTGELFF
TRBJ2-2 | . | . | TRBV30 | TGTGCCTGGAATATGGGGCAAAATACCGGGGAGCTGTTTTTT | CAWNMGQNTGELFF
TRBJ1-2 | . | . | TRBV6-6 | TGTGCCAGCAGTGTCGGTCCCGACAGGGGCTACACCTTC | CASSVGPDRGYTF
TRBJ2-2 | TRBD1 | . | TRBV5-1 | TGCGCCAGCAGCAGGACAGGCGCGAACACCGGGGAGCTGTTTTTT | CASSRTGANTGELFF
TRBJ2-1 | . | few | TRBV11-2 | TGTGCCAGCAGCCTCCGAAATGAGCAGTTCTTC | CASSLRNEQFF
TRBJ2-3 | . | . | TRBV29-1 | TGCAGCTCAGAAGGCAGGCTCACAGATACGCAGTATTTT | CSSEGRLTDTQYF